Listed here are 6 T cell receptor beta chains from one sample, sequenced in a study of blood T cell repertoires in COVID-19. TCRdb keeps only in-frame clones here, not all; method: immunoSEQ multiplex PCR. The table lists about 210,000 clones, about 91% of them singletons, with around 1.2% in the top ten. The specimen sequenced was peripheral blood. The receptor set was obtained from a man between 25 and 39 years old with acute or convalescent COVID-19.

This chain uses TRBV6-5 with TRBJ1-6; no clear D gene. The CDR3 has 11 residues. Germline V gene sequence: CDR1 MNHEY, CDR2 SVGAGI. The V end was cut by 9 bases, the J end by 5 bases, with 5 bases between. CDR3 nucleotide sequence: TGTGCCAGGTCAGATAATTCACCCCTCCACTTT. Its protein product is CARSDNSPLHF.

The J gene is TRBJ2-3, the V gene TRBV3-1 (or the pseudogene TRBV3-2); 14 bases agree with TRBD2. The V gene end was trimmed by 6 bases and the J gene end by 0 bases; junction bases not matched to a gene: 11. Per germline, CDR1 LGHDT and CDR2 YNNKEL (reference sequence). The CDR3 sequence is 19 residues long. CDR3 loop: CASSHGTSGRSTSTDTQYF. The CDR3 region has the DNA TGTGCCAGCAGTCACGGGACTAGCGGGAGATCGACAAGCACAGATACGCAGTATTTT.

The V and J genes are TRBV6-4 and TRBJ2-3, with 15 bases matching TRBD2. The CDR3 has 20 amino acids. The V and J ends lost 6 bases and 0 bases, in that order; junction bases with no gene match: 13. Germline CDR1 MRHNA, CDR2 SNTAGT. The CDR3 coding sequence is TGTGCCAGCAGCCAACCACCAGGACTAGCGGGGGGGACTAGCACAGATACGCAGTATTTT. Protein sequence: CASSQPPGLAGGTSTDTQYF.

The genes are TRBV7-2 and TRBJ2-1; 11 bases map to TRBD2. The CDR3 sequence is 17 residues long. The V and J ends lost 2 bases and 7 bases, in that order; junction bases with no gene match: 10. Germline V gene lookup returns CDR1 SGHTA and CDR2 FQGNSA. This chain's CDR3 is CASSLSGGTSGQNEQFF. CDR3 sequence (DNA): TGTGCCAGCAGCTTATCGGGGGGGACTAGCGGACAAAATGAGCAGTTCTTC.

The CDR3 region has the DNA TGCGCCAGCAGCTTGACCCAGGATACGCAGTATTTT. This sequence encodes CASSLTQDTQYF. The rearrangement links TRBV5-1 to TRBJ2-3; D is unclear. Germline-derived CDR1 and CDR2 are SGHRS and YFSETQ. Trimming shortened V by 1 base and J by 6 bases, and 6 bases separated the two germline ends. CDR3 length: 12 amino acids.

The CDR3 region is CASSQDLAAAGGPQETQYF. Here the CDR3 DNA reads TGCGCCAGCAGCCAAGATCTCGCCGCAGCGGGAGGGCCGCAAGAGACCCAGTACTTC. J is TRBJ2-5 and V is TRBV4-1; 10 nucleotides agree with TRBD2. The junction had 12 bases not matched to a gene; V was cut back by 0 bases and J by 2 bases. Germline V CDR1 and CDR2: MGHRA, YSYEKL. This CDR3 is 19 amino acids long.